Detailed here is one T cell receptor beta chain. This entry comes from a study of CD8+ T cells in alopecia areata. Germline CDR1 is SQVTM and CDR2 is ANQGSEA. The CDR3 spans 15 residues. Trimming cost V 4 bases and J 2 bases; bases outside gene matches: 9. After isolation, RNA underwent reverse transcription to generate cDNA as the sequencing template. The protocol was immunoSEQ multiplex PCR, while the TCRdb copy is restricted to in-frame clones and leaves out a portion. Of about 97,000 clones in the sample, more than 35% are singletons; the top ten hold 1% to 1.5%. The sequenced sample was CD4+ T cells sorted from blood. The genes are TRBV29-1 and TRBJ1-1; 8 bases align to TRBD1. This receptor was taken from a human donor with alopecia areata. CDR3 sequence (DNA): TGCAGCGTTGGGCAAGACAGGGGAATTAACACTGAAGCTTTCTTT. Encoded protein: CSVGQDRGINTEAFF.